These 24 T cell receptor beta chains were all obtained from the same sample, sequenced in a study of T cells in Graves' hyperthyroidism and ophthalmopathy (dated by TCRdb to the late 2010s). The receptor library was made with multiplex PCR. For sequencing, an Illumina HiSeq 2000 was employed. TCR beta CDR3 regions were amplified from RNA transcripts. For the first round of RT-PCR on the TCR CDR3, the HTBI primer set was used together with the Qiagen OneStep RT-PCR kit. In-frame beta chains were kept once TCRdb had trimmed the public reads at Q25 with fastp and called clones with MiXCR. Each CDR3 protein gets just one entry, which takes the most common genes and DNA from the rows behind it. The sample contains 350,000 to 450,000 distinct CDR3 sequences, around 13% of them found a single time. Of the sample, approximately 11% falls within the top ten clones. Sequencing was done on a sample of blood. The receptors stem from a woman in her sixties or seventies with Graves' hyperthyroidism.

The chain uses TRBV7-2 and TRBJ2-7, with D hard to call. Trimming removed 0 bases from V and 2 bases from J, with 11 bases in between. Germline assignment: CDR1 SGHTA and CDR2 FQGNSA. This CDR3 comprises 15 residues. The DNA for the CDR3 is TGTGCCAGCAGCTTAGCGATGGGGTACACCTACGAGCAGTACTTC. Translating it yields CASSLAMGYTYEQYF.

This clonotype was observed a handful of times. The junction departs from the called germline gene at one end, perhaps through a read error. The chain joins TRBV10-3 to TRBJ1-1; maybe TRBD1 (6 bases). This CDR3 is 13 amino acids long. CDR1 ENHRY and CDR2 SYGVKD come from the germline V gene. The CDR3 DNA sequence: TGTGCCACCCAACAGGGCCAGAACACTGAAGCTCTCTTT. The encoded protein is CATQQGQNTEALF.

This clonotype was found many times. The chain links TRBV20-1 to TRBJ2-2; D not certain. Germline loops: CDR1 DFQATT, CDR2 SNEGSKA (reference sequence). V lost 6 bases and J lost 1, with 15 bases in between. The CDR3 sequence is 15 residues long. The CDR3 reads CSAYASIRNTGELFF. The CDR3, as DNA: TGCAGTGCCTACGCCTCAATCAGGAACACCGGGGAGCTGTTTTTT.

This clonotype showed up many times. CDR3 protein: CASTYRASGRNEQFF. The CDR3 DNA is TGTGCCAGCACCTACCGGGCTAGCGGCCGCAATGAGCAGTTCTTC. The chain uses TRBV3-1 and TRBJ2-1; TRBD2 aligns across 7 bases. This CDR3 is built from 15 residues. Unmatched junction bases numbered 12, after V lost 7 bases and J lost 6 bases. Germline V gene lookup returns CDR1 LGHDT and CDR2 YNNKEL (reference sequence).

This clonotype was observed many times. V is TRBV3-1 and J is TRBJ2-7; D gene uncertain. From germline, CDR1 is LGHDT and CDR2 YNNKEL (reference sequence). With 3 bases removed from V and 2 bases from J, the gap between germline ends came to 14 bases. The CDR3 is 15 residues long. The CDR3 DNA sequence: TGTGCCAGCAGCCACTGGGGTGAAGGTACCTACGAGCAGTACTTC. The encoded protein is CASSHWGEGTYEQYF.

This clonotype was found many times. V usage is TRBV20-1 and J usage is TRBJ2-7, with D possibly matching TRBD2 (5 bases). Trimming pared 6 bases from V and 4 bases from J, leaving 10 bases between. The CDR3 covers 11 residues. The germline V gene encodes CDR1 DFQATT and CDR2 SNEGSKA (reference sequence). In DNA form, the CDR3 reads TGCAGTGCGGCAACTAGTTACGAGCAGTACTTC. Translated: CSAATSYEQYF.

The chain joins TRBV10-1 to TRBJ2-1; D perhaps matches TRBD2 (6 bases). The germline gives CDR1 WNHNN, CDR2 SYGVQD (reference sequence). The CDR3 is made up of 16 amino acids. The ends were cut back, 5 bases at V and 3 bases at J, with 17 bases in the middle. The CDR3 sequence: CASSPLATSHYNEQFF. Here the CDR3 DNA reads TGCGCCAGCAGTCCACTAGCAACTTCCCACTACAATGAGCAGTTCTTC.

This clonotype was recorded a few times. The chain carries TRBV5-1 and TRBJ2-1; D call uncertain. V was clipped by 0 bases and J by 0 bases, with 10 bases between them. There are 16 residues in the CDR3. Germline V gene data show CDR1 as SGHRS and CDR2 as YFSETQ. The CDR3 sequence: CASSLALGHSYNEQFF. The CDR3 DNA follows: TGCGCCAGCAGCTTGGCCTTAGGGCACTCCTACAATGAGCAGTTCTTC.

This clonotype was seen many times. This chain connects TRBV28 to TRBJ2-7; D perhaps matches TRBD1 (6 bases). The germline V and J ends were trimmed by 7 bases and 2 bases, with 18 bases remaining between them. Looked up from germline, CDR1 is MDHEN and CDR2 is SYDVKM. There are 15 residues in the CDR3. The CDR3 DNA reads TGTGCCAGCAAAAAAGGACAGCGGACTCCCTACGAGCAGTACTTC. Its protein product is CASKKGQRTPYEQYF.

This clonotype was counted between two and nine times. This chain joins TRBV2 and TRBJ1-6; 7 nucleotides align to TRBD1. The CDR3 spans 14 residues. Unmatched junction bases numbered 7, after V lost 4 bases and J lost 10 bases. Looked up from germline, CDR1 is SNHLY and CDR2 is FYNNEI. CDR3 coding DNA: TGTGCCAGCAGTGGGGACAGAACGGGGTCACCCCTCCACTTT. Residues: CASSGDRTGSPLHF. The full variable domain, in which reference TRBV2 and TRBJ1-6 provide the parts outside the CDR3, is EPEVTQTPSHQVTQMGQEVILRCVPISNHLYFYWYRQILGQKVEFLVSFYNNEISEKSEIFDDQFSVERPDGSNFTLKIRSTKLEDSAMYFCASSGDRTGSPLHFGNGTRLTVT.

This clonotype was found a few times. This chain links TRBV25-1 with TRBJ2-2, with TRBD2 identical over 12 bases. The CDR3 has 14 residues. Germline CDR1 and CDR2: MGHDK and SYGVNS. The V and J ends lost 6 bases and 5 bases, in that order; junction bases with no gene match: 1. DNA for the CDR3: TGTGCCAGCAGGACTAGCGGGAGTACCGGGGAGCTGTTTTTT. Translating gives CASRTSGSTGELFF.

This clonotype was recorded many times. The CDR3 bases are TGCAGTGCTCAACTAGCGGGAGTCCACGAGCAGTACTTC. This gives the protein CSAQLAGVHEQYF. The chain recombines TRBV20-1 with TRBJ2-7; the match to TRBD2 covers 11 bases. After removal of 5 bases from V and 5 bases from J, the junction contained 5 bases not matched to a gene. The CDR3 loop spans 13 amino acids. In germline, CDR1 is DFQATT, CDR2 SNEGSKA (reference sequence).

In DNA form, the CDR3 reads TGTGCCAGTAGTATCCAAGAGAGTGGAAACACCATATATTTT. It translates to CASSIQESGNTIYF. The J gene is TRBJ1-3, the V gene TRBV19; D ambiguous. The germline V and J ends were trimmed by 3 bases and 3 bases, with 9 bases remaining between them. This CDR3 has 14 residues. Germline-derived CDR1 and CDR2 are LNHDA and SQIVND (reference sequence).

This clonotype has ten or more counts. The V call is TRBV28, the J call TRBJ1-1; TRBD1 aligns across 10 bases. The CDR3 runs 17 residues. The V segment lost 3 bases and the J segment 4 bases; nucleotides outside the gene matches: 11. CDR1 is MDHEN and CDR2 is SYDVKM in the germline V gene. The CDR3 loop reads CASSFGTGVGIGTEAFF. The CDR3 DNA reads as TGTGCCAGCAGTTTCGGGACAGGGGTTGGTATCGGCACTGAAGCTTTCTTT.

This clonotype was detected a few times. CDR3 bases: TGTGCCAGCAGTTACTCAGGGTCCCAGAGGGGCATCCAGCTAGCGGGTCAGTACAATGAGCAGTTCTTC. It is translated as CASSYSGSQRGIQLAGQYNEQFF. The V gene is TRBV6-2 or TRBV6-3, the J gene TRBJ2-1, with TRBD2 matching over 8 bases. This CDR3 has 23 residues. Germline trimming cut 0 bases from V and 4 bases from J; bases unmatched to any gene: 26. Looked up from germline, CDR1 is MNHEY and CDR2 is SVGEGT.

The rearrangement joins TRBV7-9 to TRBJ2-7; 7 positions agree with TRBD2. Trimming took 1 base from V and 4 from J; bases not matched to a gene: 4. The CDR3 sequence is 14 residues long. The germline CDR1 and CDR2 sequences are SEHNR and FQNEAQ (reference sequence). The chain's CDR3 is CASSLDAGGYEQYF. CDR3 DNA sequence: TGTGCCAGCAGCTTAGACGCCGGGGGGTACGAGCAGTACTTC.

This clonotype was found many times. This rearrangement joins TRBV13 to TRBJ2-5; D is uncertain. Trimming shortened V by 2 bases and J by 5 bases, and 12 bases separated the two germline ends. CDR3 size: 14 residues. Germline V gene data show CDR1 as PRHDT and CDR2 as FYEKMQ (reference sequence). This chain's CDR3 is CASSLRTSTETQYF. The CDR3 DNA follows: TGTGCCAGCAGCTTACGGACCAGCACGGAGACCCAGTACTTC.

This clonotype occurred a few times. CDR3 nucleotide sequence: TGTGCCACCAGCAGGGGGACTAGCGGGAGAGTAGATACGCAGTATTTT. Amino acids: CATSRGTSGRVDTQYF. The chain uses TRBV15 and TRBJ2-3; TRBD2 matches 14 bases. The trim removed 3 bases at V and 5 bases at J, leaving 4 bases unmatched. Germline lookup yields CDR1 LNHNV and CDR2 YYDKDF (reference sequence). The CDR3 is 16 amino acids.

This clonotype was detected ten times or more. This chain links TRBV19 with TRBJ2-4, with 8 bases that match TRBD1. V was clipped by 8 bases and J by 0 bases; unmatched bases: 9. The CDR3 sequence is 16 residues long. Per germline, CDR1 LNHDA and CDR2 SQIVND (reference sequence). As DNA, the CDR3 is TGTGCCAGTGGGACAGGCCTTGGGTTAGCCAAAAACATTCAGTACTTC. This translates into CASGTGLGLAKNIQYF.

This clonotype was seen repeatedly, ten times or more. The rearrangement joins TRBV18 to TRBJ2-7; tentatively, D is TRBD2 (5 bases). Trimming removed 6 bases from V and 3 bases from J, with 9 bases in between. The CDR3 is 12 residues long. Germline V lookup: CDR1 KGHSH, CDR2 LQKENI. The CDR3: CASSGAGYEQYF. CDR3 DNA sequence: TGTGCCAGCTCCGGCGCGGGCTACGAGCAGTACTTC. The complete variable domain, with remaining parts taken from reference TRBV18 and TRBJ2-7, reads NAGVMQNPRHLVRRRGQEARLRCSPMKGHSHVYWYRQLPEEGLKFMVYLQKENIIDESGMPKERFSAEFPKEGPSILRIQQVVRGDSAAYFCASSGAGYEQYFGPGTRLTVT.

The chain uses TRBV6-2 or TRBV6-3 and TRBJ2-1, with D possibly TRBD2 on 6 matching bases. Germline V lookup: CDR1 MNHEY, CDR2 SVGEGT. The V gene lost 7 bases and the J gene lost 3 bases, with 10 bases spanning the gap. The CDR3 has 13 amino acids. The DNA for the CDR3 is TGTGCCAGCATGGAGGGAAACTACAATGAGCAGTTCTTC. Translation gives CASMEGNYNEQFF.

The V and J genes are TRBV20-1 and TRBJ2-1; 7 nucleotides agree with TRBD2. There are 14 residues in the CDR3. Per the germline V gene, CDR1 is DFQATT and CDR2 is SNEGSKA (reference sequence). Trimming cost V 0 bases and J 5 bases; bases outside gene matches: 4. The CDR3 coding sequence is TGCAGTGCTAGAGAGCGGGAGTACAACAATGAGCAGTTCTTC. This sequence encodes CSAREREYNNEQFF.

This clonotype was counted many times. The chain uses TRBV30 and TRBJ1-2; D remains ambiguous. From germline, CDR1 is GTSNPN and CDR2 SVGIG (reference sequence). This CDR3 region has 13 residues. Trimming left V 4 bases short and J 4 bases short, with 13 bases between. Here the CDR3 DNA reads TGTGCCTGGATCGGGCGGATCGGCTATGGCTACACCTTC. Protein sequence: CAWIGRIGYGYTF. Supplemented by reference TRBV30 and TRBJ1-2, the full variable domain reads SQTIHQWPATLVQPVGSPLSLECTVEGTSNPNLYWYRQAAGRGLQLLFYSVGIGQISSEVPQNLSASRPQDRQFILSSKKLLLSDSGFYLCAWIGRIGYGYTFGSGTRLTVV.

This rearrangement joins TRBV4-1 to TRBJ2-7; 13 bases align to TRBD2. In germline, CDR1 is MGHRA, CDR2 YSYEKL. The CDR3 length is 19 residues. V lost 0 bases and J lost 3; bases outside the gene matches: 11. CDR3 region: CASSQDSGTSGIGGYEQYF. Written as DNA, the CDR3 is TGCGCCAGCAGCCAAGACTCCGGGACTAGCGGGATTGGGGGCTACGAGCAGTACTTC.